This TCR beta chain was observed in a study of lymphopenia after photon versus proton radiotherapy. Study conclusions and caveats: A bigger post-nadir fall in TCR diversity correlated inversely with survival time in deceased patients.

V lost 2 bases and J lost 6, with 8 bases in between. This CDR3 is built from 12 residues. Germline V gives CDR1 WSHSY, CDR2 SAAADI. Generated by immunoSEQ multiplex PCR, the TCRdb table keeps only in-frame clones and is missing some. The sample has 70,000 to 95,000 clones, around four fifths seen once. Comments on this clone: Its antigen is as yet unknown.

The chain couples TRBV10-2 to TRBJ2-7, with D possibly being TRBD2 (5 bases). This receptor was taken from a man aged 55-75 years with pancreatic cancer. The specimen was peripheral blood, collected from a patient treated with proton-based radiotherapy. The chain's CDR3 is CASSEERLEQYF. Here the CDR3 DNA reads TGCGCCAGCAGTGAGGAGCGGCTCGAGCAGTACTTC.